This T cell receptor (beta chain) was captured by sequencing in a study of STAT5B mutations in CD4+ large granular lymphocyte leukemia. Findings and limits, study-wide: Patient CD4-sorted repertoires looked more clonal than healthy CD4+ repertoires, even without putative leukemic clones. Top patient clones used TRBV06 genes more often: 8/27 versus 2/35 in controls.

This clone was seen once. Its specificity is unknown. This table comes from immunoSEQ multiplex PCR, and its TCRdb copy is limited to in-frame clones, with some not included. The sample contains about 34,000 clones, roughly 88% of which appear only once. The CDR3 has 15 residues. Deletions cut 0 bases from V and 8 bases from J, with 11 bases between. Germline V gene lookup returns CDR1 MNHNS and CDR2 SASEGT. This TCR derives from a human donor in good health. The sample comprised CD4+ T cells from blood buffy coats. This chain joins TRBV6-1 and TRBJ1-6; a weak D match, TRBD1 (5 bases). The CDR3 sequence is CASSEAGARDSPLHF. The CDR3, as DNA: TGTGCCAGCAGTGAAGCAGGGGCTAGGGATTCACCCCTCCACTTT.